One and the same sample provided the 32 T cell receptor beta chains below, sequenced in a study of T cells in Graves' hyperthyroidism and ophthalmopathy. Amplification yielded TCR beta CDR3 regions, with RNA transcripts as the source. A set of HTBI primers served as the primers for a first-round RT-PCR of the TCR CDR3. Via MiXCR, TCRdb re-called the multiplex PCR reads, giving one row per CDR3 protein. The sample holds hundreds of thousands of distinct CDR3 sequences, about 38% seen once. The sequencing sample was made of blood. These receptors were obtained from a man younger than 35 with Graves' hyperthyroidism.

The chain recombines TRBV5-1 with TRBJ2-5; D gene unclear. Trimming stripped 1 base from V and 1 base from J, with 17 bases between. Germline V gene lookup returns CDR1 SGHRS and CDR2 YFSETQ. The CDR3 contains 17 residues. The CDR3, as DNA: TGCGCCAGCAGCTTGTTTTATCGGTGGCGGACCCAAGAGACCCAGTACTTC. Translation: CASSLFYRWRTQETQYF.

The chain couples TRBV19 to TRBJ2-7, with D tentatively TRBD1 (6 bases). CDR3 size: 14 residues. Germline lookup yields CDR1 LNHDA and CDR2 SQIVND (reference sequence). V gave up 9 bases and J gave up 6 bases, with 21 bases separating them. The CDR3 coding sequence is TGTGCCAGCAAAATCACATACCAGGGGATCGAGCAGTACTTC. This codes for CASKITYQGIEQYF.

Only a few counts were recorded for this clonotype. V usage is TRBV4-2 and J usage is TRBJ2-7; perhaps TRBD1 as D (5 bases). The ends were cut back, 0 bases at V and 6 bases at J, with 15 bases in the middle. Germline loops: CDR1 LGHNA, CDR2 YNFKEQ. The CDR3 loop spans 15 amino acids. The CDR3 DNA sequence: TGTGCCAGCAGCCAAGATAAGGGCGGACATGGCGAGCAGTACTTC. Residues: CASSQDKGGHGEQYF.

This clonotype occurred a few times. V gene TRBV19 combines with J gene TRBJ2-2, with unresolved D. This CDR3 contains 16 residues. Germline V gene sequence: CDR1 LNHDA, CDR2 SQIVND (reference sequence). V lost 7 bases and J 2 bases, leaving 17 bases between the germline ends. The CDR3, as DNA: TGTGCCAGTACCTCAGCGCAAGGCTTCAACACCGGGGAGCTGTTTTTT. Translation gives CASTSAQGFNTGELFF.

CDR3 sequence: CASSGRGAGNSPLHF. CDR3 DNA: TGTGCCAGCAGCGGCCGAGGTGCTGGTAATTCACCCCTCCACTTT. This chain joins TRBV5-4 and TRBJ1-6; D not resolved. From germline, CDR1 is SGHNT and CDR2 YYREEE (reference sequence). This CDR3 comprises 15 residues. V was trimmed by 4 bases and J by 6 bases, leaving 14 bases between them.

The rearrangement uses TRBV2 and TRBJ1-5; D might be TRBD1 (6 bases). The CDR3 covers 18 residues. Germline CDR1 reads SNHLY; CDR2 reads FYNNEI. The ends were cut back, 5 bases at V and 0 bases at J, with 20 bases in the middle. The CDR3 DNA reads TGTGCCAGCAGTTACCCTAACGACAGGATTTATAGCAATCAGCCCCAGCATTTT. Its protein product is CASSYPNDRIYSNQPQHF.

This clonotype has just a few counts. This rearrangement joins TRBV7-2 to TRBJ2-6; TRBD2 might be the D (5 bases). Deletions cut 5 bases from V and 3 bases from J, with 17 bases between. Germline CDR1 reads SGHTA; CDR2 reads FQGNSA. The CDR3 spans 17 residues. CDR3 residues: CASSPDYSEDGANVLTF. CDR3 nucleotides: TGTGCCAGCAGCCCAGACTACTCCGAGGATGGGGCCAACGTCCTGACTTTC.

This chain joins TRBV7-9 and TRBJ2-3, with 9 bases lining up with TRBD1. This CDR3 comprises 17 residues. Looked up from germline, CDR1 is SEHNR and CDR2 is FQNEAQ (reference sequence). After removal of 6 bases from V and 12 bases from J, the junction contained 22 bases not matched to a gene. CDR3 sequence reads: CASSYPDRGRNQETQYF. CDR3 sequence (DNA): TGTGCCAGCAGTTACCCGGACAGGGGCCGGAATCAAGAGACCCAGTATTTT. Looking up the rest from reference TRBV7-9 and TRBJ2-3 gives the full variable domain: DTGVSQNPRHKITKRGQNVTFRCDPISEHNRLYWYRQTLGQGPEFLTYFQNEAQLEKSRLLSDRFSAERPKGSFSTLEIQRTEQGDSAMYLCASSYPDRGRNQETQYFGPGTRLTVL.

In DNA, the CDR3 is TGCGCCAGCAGCCCCGAGGGTCACACCGGGGAGCTGTTTTTT. Translated, it gives CASSPEGHTGELFF. The genes are TRBV4-3 and TRBJ2-2, with D possibly being TRBD2 (5 bases). Deletions cut 4 bases from V and 3 bases from J, with 9 bases between. The CDR3 spans 14 residues. Per germline, CDR1 LGHNA and CDR2 YSLEER.

This clonotype was detected only a few times. V and J are TRBV12-3 or TRBV12-4 and TRBJ1-5; D is ambiguous. The CDR3 is 14 residues long. The ends were cut back, 2 bases at V and 5 bases at J, with 10 bases in the middle. The DNA of the CDR3 is TGTGCCAGCAGTTTATTCAAGACCGATCAGCCCCAGCATTTT. Translating it yields CASSLFKTDQPQHF.

The sample holds many counts of this clonotype. The chain joins TRBV20-1 to TRBJ2-5; D is possibly TRBD2 (5 bases). Between the trimmed V and J ends, which lost 4 bases and 3 bases, there was a span of 15 bases. Germline CDR1 DFQATT, CDR2 SNEGSKA (reference sequence). The CDR3 contains 14 residues. For the CDR3, the DNA is TGCAGTGCTATCTACCCCTCAGCGGAAGAGACCCAGTACTTC. It yields the protein CSAIYPSAEETQYF.

A remark on this clonotype: At one end, the junction sequence differs from germline, possibly due to a read error. The rearrangement links TRBV25-1 to TRBJ1-1, with TRBD1 as a possible D gene (5 bases). This CDR3 region has 13 residues. From germline, CDR1 is MGHDK and CDR2 SYGVNS. Written as DNA, the CDR3 is TGTGCCGGCAGCTTGAACGGGGGCACTGAAGCTTTCTTT. Its translation is CAGSLNGGTEAFF.

The V gene is TRBV20-1, the J gene TRBJ2-2; D unresolved. Deletions cut 3 bases from V and 4 bases from J, with 9 bases between. The CDR3 loop spans 13 amino acids. CDR1 and CDR2 (germline): DFQATT, SNEGSKA (reference sequence). The CDR3, as DNA: TGCAGTGCTAGTGGGCAGTTCACCGGGGAGCTGTTTTTT. Its protein is CSASGQFTGELFF.

J is TRBJ2-7 and V is TRBV5-6; unclear D gene. The CDR3 covers 14 residues. Between the trimmed V and J ends, which lost 0 bases and 3 bases, there was a span of 10 bases. CDR1 SGHDT and CDR2 YYEEEE come from the germline V gene. CDR3 sequence: CASSLGAVYYEQYF. DNA for the CDR3: TGTGCCAGCAGCTTGGGCGCCGTTTACTACGAGCAGTACTTC.

This clonotype was found a few times. The V call is TRBV6-6, the J call TRBJ1-5; TRBD1 is a possible D gene (6 bases). Germline V gene lookup returns CDR1 MNHNY and CDR2 SVGAGI (reference sequence). V was clipped by 7 bases and J by 3 bases, with 10 bases between them. The CDR3 length is 13 residues. CDR3 sequence (DNA): TGTGCCAGCACCGGACAGTACAATCAGCCCCAGCATTTT. This encodes CASTGQYNQPQHF.

This clonotype was counted between two and nine times. The CDR3 reads CASSGRDSTQETQYF. The DNA for the CDR3 is TGTGCCAGCAGCGGCCGGGACAGCACCCAAGAGACCCAGTACTTC. The gene calls are TRBV7-9 and TRBJ2-5, with 7 bases aligning to TRBD1. Germline V CDR1 and CDR2: SEHNR, FQNEAQ (reference sequence). After removal of 5 bases from V and 1 base from J, the junction contained 7 bases not matched to a gene. This CDR3 is 15 amino acids long.

A note on this clonotype: A single base separates this from a much larger clone, so it may be a read error. This chain connects TRBV10-3 to TRBJ1-1; D not certain. The CDR3 sequence is 14 residues long. Per germline, CDR1 ENHRY and CDR2 SYGVKD. The CDR3 bases are TGTGCCATCAGTGAGCCTCCAGTTAACAATGAAGCTTTCTTT. Protein: CAISEPPVNNEAFF.

The rearrangement joins TRBV7-2 to TRBJ2-7, with 10 bases identical to TRBD2. V lost 0 bases, J lost 6 bases, and 8 bases stayed unmatched. Germline V gene sequence: CDR1 SGHTA, CDR2 FQGNSA. The CDR3 runs to 16 residues. CDR3 region: CASSLALASGSGEQYF. CDR3 DNA: TGTGCCAGCAGCTTAGCGCTCGCTAGCGGGAGTGGCGAGCAGTACTTC.

This clonotype was detected once. The rearrangement uses TRBV10-3 and TRBJ1-5, with a possible D match to TRBD1 (6 bases). This CDR3 is 12 amino acids long. V was trimmed by 10 bases and J by 2 bases, leaving 9 bases between them. The germline gives CDR1 ENHRY, CDR2 SYGVKD. CDR3 nucleotides: TGTGCCACAGGGGTGGGCAATCAGCCCCAGCATTTT. Its protein product is CATGVGNQPQHF.

This clonotype showed up just once. A single base separates this from a much larger clone, so it may be a read error. J is TRBJ1-6 and V is TRBV12-3 or TRBV12-4; the D gene is possibly TRBD1 (6 bases). CDR3 length: 12 residues. Trimming cost V 2 bases and J 17 bases, with 13 bases left between them. The CDR3 reads CASSLSRGGFHF. CDR3 DNA sequence: TGTGCCAGCAGTTTAAGCAGGGGCGGTTTCCACTTT.

Ten or more counts support this clonotype. V is TRBV12-3 or TRBV12-4 and J is TRBJ1-4, with 7 positions matching TRBD1. Trimming cost V 6 bases and J 8 bases; bases outside gene matches: 3. The CDR3 covers 12 residues. The CDR3 coding sequence is TGTGCCAGCAGCTCAGGGGGAGAAAAACTGTTTTTT. This sequence encodes CASSSGGEKLFF.

This clonotype came up once. The genes are TRBV9 and TRBJ2-7; 16 bases map to TRBD2. Germline assignment: CDR1 SGDLS and CDR2 YYNGEE. Trimming cost V 10 bases and J 0 bases; bases outside gene matches: 7. The CDR3 consists of 16 residues. CDR3 DNA: TGTGCCCCGGGACTAGCGGGAGGGTTTAGCTCCTACGAGCAGTACTTC. Its protein is CAPGLAGGFSSYEQYF.

The chain links TRBV7-2 to TRBJ1-5; maybe TRBD1 (5 bases). The V and J ends lost 4 bases and 7 bases respectively, with 14 bases between them. In germline, CDR1 is SGHTA, CDR2 FQGNSA. The CDR3 consists of 14 residues. In DNA form, the CDR3 reads TGTGCCAGCAGCTCGAGGGCGGGGGGGCAGCCCCAGCATTTT. As protein: CASSSRAGGQPQHF.

This clonotype was counted between two and nine times. The chain is built from TRBV5-6 and TRBJ2-5; either TRBD1 or TRBD2 may supply D (5 bases each). The CDR3 totals 15 residues. Germline-derived CDR1 and CDR2 are SGHDT and YYEEEE. V was cut by 4 bases and J by 4 bases, with 17 bases left in between. The CDR3 reads CASSPPEGQSETQYF. CDR3 in DNA: TGTGCCAGCAGCCCCCCCGAGGGGCAGTCAGAGACCCAGTACTTC.

This clonotype was counted a single time. This chain uses TRBV12-3 or TRBV12-4 with TRBJ1-5; D ambiguous. The CDR3 consists of 14 residues. Trimming removed 5 bases at V and 4 bases at J, with 12 bases between. The CDR3 DNA is TGTGCCAGCAGTCTCCCGGGGAAAAATCAGCCCCAGCATTTT. Translated: CASSLPGKNQPQHF.

Note on this clonotype: One junction end disagrees with the germline gene, perhaps due to a read error. This sequence joins TRBV29-1 and TRBJ1-1; D gene unclear. The CDR3 length is 13 residues. From germline, CDR1 is SQVTM and CDR2 ANQGSEA. CDR3: CSVEGGHAGEGFF. The CDR3 coding sequence is TGCAGCGTTGAAGGAGGGCATGCTGGGGAAGGTTTCTTT.

The chain links TRBV29-1 to TRBJ2-5, with 11 bases fitting TRBD2. Trimming took 6 bases from V and 5 from J; bases not matched to a gene: 20. Germline CDR1 is SQVTM and CDR2 is ANQGSEA. The CDR3 has 18 residues. CDR3: CSVEGAAGLAVPRETQYF. The CDR3 coding sequence is TGCAGCGTCGAGGGGGCAGCGGGACTAGCGGTCCCCAGGGAGACCCAGTACTTC.

This clonotype was counted only a few times. The chain links TRBV12-3 or TRBV12-4 to TRBJ2-2; the D gene is possibly TRBD1 (5 bases). Trimming stripped 5 bases from V and 6 bases from J, with 10 bases between. The CDR3 has 13 amino acids. The CDR3 here is CASSAGSPGELFF. In nucleotides, the CDR3 is TGTGCCAGCAGTGCAGGGTCCCCCGGGGAGCTGTTTTTT.

This clonotype has only a few counts. V usage is TRBV29-1 and J usage is TRBJ2-2; maybe TRBD2 (7 bases). The germline V gene encodes CDR1 SQVTM and CDR2 ANQGSEA. The CDR3 covers 13 residues. The V end lost 4 bases, the J end lost 4 bases, and 10 bases lay between the germline ends. The CDR3 coding sequence is TGCAGCGTTGCGGGGGGCATCACCGGGGAGCTGTTTTTT. Protein product: CSVAGGITGELFF.

This clonotype was detected only a few times. The V and J genes are TRBV11-2 and TRBJ2-7; a possible D gene is TRBD2 (6 bases). Trimming left V 3 bases short and J 3 bases short, with 15 bases between. Germline CDR1 is SGHAT and CDR2 is FQNNGV. This CDR3 is built from 15 residues. The CDR3 sequence is CASSLEEGRIYEQYF. The CDR3, as DNA: TGTGCCAGCAGCTTGGAGGAGGGGCGGATCTACGAGCAGTACTTC.

This chain uses TRBV20-1 with TRBJ2-2; D possibly matches TRBD1 or TRBD2 (5 bases each). Germline CDR1 and CDR2: DFQATT and SNEGSKA (reference sequence). V lost 6 bases and J 5 bases, leaving 13 bases between the germline ends. The CDR3 is 13 amino acids. The DNA of the CDR3 is TGCAGTGCGGGGCAGGGACCTACCGGGGAGCTGTTTTTT. Translation: CSAGQGPTGELFF.

This clonotype occurred a few times. This chain links TRBV10-2 with TRBJ2-5, with D tentatively TRBD1 (5 bases). The CDR3 spans 13 residues. Trimming removed 4 bases from V and 6 bases from J, with 12 bases in between. The V gene's germline CDR1 is WSHSY and CDR2 SAAADI. For the CDR3, the DNA is TGCGCCAGCAGTGGAAGGGGCGTAAAGACCCAGTACTTC. This gives the protein CASSGRGVKTQYF.